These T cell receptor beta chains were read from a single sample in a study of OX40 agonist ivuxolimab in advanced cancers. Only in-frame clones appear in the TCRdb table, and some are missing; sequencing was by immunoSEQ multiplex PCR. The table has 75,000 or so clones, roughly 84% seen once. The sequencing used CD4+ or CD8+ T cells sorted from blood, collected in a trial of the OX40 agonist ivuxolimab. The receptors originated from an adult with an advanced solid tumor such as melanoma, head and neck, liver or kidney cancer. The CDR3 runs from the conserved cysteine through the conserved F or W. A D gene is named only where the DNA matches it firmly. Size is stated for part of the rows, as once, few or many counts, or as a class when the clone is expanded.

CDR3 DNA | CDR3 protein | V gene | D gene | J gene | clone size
TGCGCCAGCAGCCAAGTAATAGGGGACTATGGCTACACCTTC | CASSQVIGDYGYTF | TRBV4-3 | . | TRBJ1-2 | once
TGTGCCAGCAGTTTATTGGGACAGGGGGCGAATGAAGCTTTCTTT | CASSLLGQGANEAFF | TRBV28 | TRBD1 | TRBJ1-1 | .
TGTGCCAGCAGTTTGGGAAACAAACTACGGGAGCAGTACTTC | CASSLGNKLREQYF | TRBV27 | . | TRBJ2-7 | .
TGTGCCAGCAGCTTGGACAGGGGAAGAGGGTCACCCCTCCACTTT | CASSLDRGRGSPLHF | TRBV7-8 | TRBD1 | TRBJ1-6 | .
TGTGCCAGCAGTGGGGTTGAGGCTTTCTTT | CASSGVEAFF | TRBV6-6 | . | TRBJ1-1 | few
TGTGCCAGCAGTGACGGGACGGTCCGTGACTACACCTTC | CASSDGTVRDYTF | TRBV11-2 | . | TRBJ1-2 | few
TGTGCCAGCAGCTTCCGGGACAGCACAGATACGCAGTATTTT | CASSFRDSTDTQYF | TRBV7-3 | . | TRBJ2-3 | .
TGTGCCAGCAGCTTAGAGCGGGGTTTTTCAAGGGTAGAGACCCAGTACTTC | CASSLERGFSRVETQYF | TRBV7-2 | TRBD2 | TRBJ2-5 | .
TGTGCCAGCAGTTATCATGGGGATGGCTACACCTTC | CASSYHGDGYTF | TRBV6-5 | . | TRBJ1-2 | .
TGTGCCATCAGTGAGCAACAGGGCATGGCCGGGGAGCTGTTTTTT | CAISEQQGMAGELFF | TRBV10-3 | . | TRBJ2-2 | .
TGTGCCAGCAGCTTGAGCGGGGGCGCAGATACGCAGTATTTT | CASSLSGGADTQYF | TRBV5-8 | TRBD2 | TRBJ2-3 | .
TGTGCCAGCAGCTTAGAGGCCTTAACTAATGAAAAACTGTTTTTT | CASSLEALTNEKLFF | TRBV7-9 | . | TRBJ1-4 | .
TGTGCCAGCAGCCCCCCCATCGGACAGGGCAACTATGGCTACACCTTC | CASSPPIGQGNYGYTF | TRBV7-9 | TRBD1 | TRBJ1-2 | .
TGTGCCAGTAGTACCGACATGGGTAAGACCCAGTACTTC | CASSTDMGKTQYF | TRBV19 | . | TRBJ2-5 | .
TGTGCCAGCAGCAGCCGGGACGCCAGATTCACCGGGGAGCTGTTTTTT | CASSSRDARFTGELFF | TRBV14 | . | TRBJ2-2 | .
TGCGCCAGCAGCCAAGAAGGGCAGGGGCCCGACCTATCTAACTATGGCTACACCTTC | CASSQEGQGPDLSNYGYTF | TRBV4-3 | . | TRBJ1-2 | few
TGTGCCAGCAGTTTATGGGGCTCGGATCAAGAGACCCAGTACTTC | CASSLWGSDQETQYF | TRBV27 | . | TRBJ2-5 | .
TGTGCCAGCAGCTTGGAACAGGGTCTCAGCGAGCAGTACTTC | CASSLEQGLSEQYF | TRBV5-6 | . | TRBJ2-7 | .
TGTGCCAGCAGTGGGGCTAGCGGGGCTGATACGCAGTATTTT | CASSGASGADTQYF | TRBV2 | TRBD2 | TRBJ2-3 | .
TGCGCCAGCAGTCAGAGACAGGGGCGATTCTCCTACAATGAGCAGTTCTTC | CASSQRQGRFSYNEQFF | TRBV5-1 | TRBD1 | TRBJ2-1 | .
TGTGCCAGCAGCCGAACAGGGGGTAACTACGAGCAGTACTTC | CASSRTGGNYEQYF | TRBV7-9 | TRBD1 | TRBJ2-7 | .
TGTGCCAGCAGTCTAAGGTGGCAGGGAGGCTACACCTTC | CASSLRWQGGYTF | TRBV28 | . | TRBJ1-2 | .
TGTGCCAGCAGCTTGTTCAATGAGCAGTTCTTC | CASSLFNEQFF | TRBV7-2 | . | TRBJ2-1 | .
TGTGCCAGCAGCTTACCCTGGACGGGAAACACTGAAGCTTTCTTT | CASSLPWTGNTEAFF | TRBV7-6 | . | TRBJ1-1 | .
TGTGCCACCAGCAGGGGGACGGTCGAAGCTTTCTTT | CATSRGTVEAFF | TRBV15 | . | TRBJ1-1 | .
TGTGCCAGCAGCTTGGCGGGTGGACAGTCCCAAGAGACCCAGTACTTC | CASSLAGGQSQETQYF | TRBV5-4 | . | TRBJ2-5 | .
TGTGCCACAAGACCCAAACGAGACAGGGATCAGCCCCAGCATTTT | CATRPKRDRDQPQHF | TRBV6-5 | TRBD1 | TRBJ1-5 | .
TGTGCCAGCAGCCAAGTGGAGAGGTCCCCAGGGTACAATCAGCCCCAGCATTTT | CASSQVERSPGYNQPQHF | TRBV4-2 | . | TRBJ1-5 | .
TGTGCCAGTAGTATGGGGAAGGGGAGGGCCGGCCCAACCCAAGAGACCCAGTACTTC | CASSMGKGRAGPTQETQYF | TRBV19 | TRBD2 | TRBJ2-5 | .
TGCGCCAGCAGTGACCGAGGGAATTCACCCCTCCACTTT | CASSDRGNSPLHF | TRBV5-1 | . | TRBJ1-6 | .
TGTGCCAGCAGCCCTGGACACCCTGCTAACTATGGCTACACCTTC | CASSPGHPANYGYTF | TRBV6-5 | . | TRBJ1-2 | .